Following are 7 T cell receptor beta chains from one sample sequenced in a study of cytomegalovirus exposure and HLA in healthy donors. PCR primers comprised 60 Vbeta and 13 Jbeta primers. TCRdb's table, derived via immunoSEQ multiplex PCR, lists solely in-frame clones and lacks some. The sample contains some 96,000 clones, less than 85% of which appear only once. Material for sequencing was PBMCs. The receptors come from a woman aged 60-70 years in good health and CMV-seropositive.

About this clone: One end of the junction does not line up with germline, which may come from a read error. The chain links TRBV7-7 to TRBJ2-3; 8 positions agree with TRBD1. The CDR3 covers 14 residues. Germline V CDR1 and CDR2: SSHAT, FNYEAQ (reference sequence). The CDR3 sequence is CASSSSTGADTQYF. The CDR3 DNA reads TGTGCTAGCAGCTCTTCGACAGGGGCAGATACGCAGTATTTT. Full variable domain (rest looked up from reference TRBV7-7 and TRBJ2-3): GAGVSQSPRYKVTKRGQDVTLRCDPISSHATLYWYQQALGQGPEFLTYFNYEAQPDKSGLPSDRFSAERPEGSISTLTIQRTEQRDSAMYRCASSSSTGADTQYFGPGTRLTVL.

The chain is built from TRBV6-5 and TRBJ2-3; TRBD2 agrees at 10 bases. The V segment lost 6 bases and the J segment 7 bases; nucleotides outside the gene matches: 10. The CDR3 length is 15 residues. The germline V gene encodes CDR1 MNHEY and CDR2 SVGAGI. In DNA, the CDR3 is TGTGCCAGCAGAGACGCGGCTAGCGGGAGTAATACGCAGTATTTT. The encoded protein is CASRDAASGSNTQYF.

A single count supports this clone. The chain employs TRBV7-2 and TRBJ2-1; the match to TRBD2 covers 11 bases. The CDR3 is 13 residues long. The V and J ends lost 5 bases and 9 bases, in that order; junction bases with no gene match: 3. Germline V CDR1 and CDR2: SGHTA, FQGNSA. Here the CDR3 DNA reads TGTGCCAGCAGCACTCTAGCGGGAGGTGAGCAGTTCTTC. This sequence encodes CASSTLAGGEQFF.

This rearrangement joins TRBV7-3 to TRBJ2-7, with TRBD2 as a possible D gene (7 bases). This CDR3 region has 14 residues. The germline CDR1 and CDR2 sequences are SGHTA and FQGTGA. V dropped 5 bases and J dropped 2 bases, with 13 bases sitting between them. The DNA for the CDR3 is TGTGCCAGCAGCCCCGGGGGGCAGGCCTACGAGCAGTACTTC. This translates into CASSPGGQAYEQYF.

The chain has TRBV4-2 and TRBJ2-1; tentatively, D is TRBD2 (6 bases). Per germline, CDR1 LGHNA and CDR2 YNFKEQ. This CDR3 region has 13 residues. Trimming took off 1 base at V and 6 bases at J, with 7 bases between the two ends. The CDR3 region is CASSQGRANEQFF. CDR3 bases: TGTGCCAGCAGCCAAGGGAGGGCCAATGAGCAGTTCTTC.

The rearrangement links TRBV6-6 to TRBJ1-2; D call uncertain. Germline V lookup: CDR1 MNHNY, CDR2 SVGAGI (reference sequence). The V end lost 1 base, the J end lost 4 bases, and 13 bases lay between the germline ends. The CDR3 covers 15 residues. The CDR3 DNA reads as TGTGCCAGCAGTTACTTGGAGGTCAGGAGCTATGGCTACACCTTC. Residues: CASSYLEVRSYGYTF.

The gene calls are TRBV7-9 and TRBJ2-1; maybe TRBD2 (5 bases). V lost 6 bases, J lost 0 bases, and 12 bases lay in between. CDR3 length equals 15 residues. Looked up from germline, CDR1 is SEHNR and CDR2 is FQNEAQ (reference sequence). The CDR3: CASRFPGSSYNEQFF. The DNA for the CDR3 is TGTGCCAGCAGATTCCCTGGGAGCTCCTACAATGAGCAGTTCTTC.